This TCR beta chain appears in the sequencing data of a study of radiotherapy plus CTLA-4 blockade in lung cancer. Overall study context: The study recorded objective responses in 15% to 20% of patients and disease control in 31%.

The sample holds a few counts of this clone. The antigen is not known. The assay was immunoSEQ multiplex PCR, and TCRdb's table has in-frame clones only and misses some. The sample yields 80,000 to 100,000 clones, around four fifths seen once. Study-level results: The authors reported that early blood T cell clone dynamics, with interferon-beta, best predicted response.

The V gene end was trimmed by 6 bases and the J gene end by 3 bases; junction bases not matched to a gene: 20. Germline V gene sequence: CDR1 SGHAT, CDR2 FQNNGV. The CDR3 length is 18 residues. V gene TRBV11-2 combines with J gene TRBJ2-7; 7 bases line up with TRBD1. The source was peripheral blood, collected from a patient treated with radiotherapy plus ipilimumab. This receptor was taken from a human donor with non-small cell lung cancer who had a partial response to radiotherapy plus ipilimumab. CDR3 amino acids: CASRSMSSRQGLNYEQYF. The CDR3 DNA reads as TGTGCCAGCAGAAGCATGAGTAGTAGACAGGGTCTAAACTACGAGCAGTACTTC.